This T cell receptor beta chain was profiled in a study of somatic mutations in cytotoxic T cells in rheumatoid arthritis (dated by TCRdb to the late 2010s). Regarding the study in general: A FACSAria II or Sony SH800 was used to flow-sort some V beta antibody-stained T-cell populations at nearly 100% purity, and TCRB sequencing was also done on sorted V beta1+ cells. In newly diagnosed rheumatoid arthritis without treatment, the study examined if expanded CD8+ T-cell clones harbor somatic mutations, relying on TCRB deep sequencing to characterize clonality. For roughly 61 rheumatoid arthritis patients and more than 15 healthy controls, TCRB deep sequencing was carried out. Patient and control groups had essentially identical median ages.

The approximately 22 healthy controls were blood donors whose buffy coats were used; they had a median age of around 56 years (range about 21-70), and 45% to 65% were female. Positive magnetic bead selection on an AutoMACS was used to isolate CD4+ and CD8+ cells, with flow cytometry used to check purity. Ficoll-Paque PLUS density gradient separation was used to isolate peripheral blood mononuclear cells. Nucleospin Tissue or Tissue XS kits were used to extract DNA from CD4-enriched, CD8-enriched or PBMC samples, and a Qubit 2.0 fluorometer was used for quantification. The CDR3 holds 15 amino acids from the cysteine to the phenylalanine. Left in the record is the CDR3 DNA by itself, 45 bases read in frame from the first base. In the germline V gene, CDR1 corresponds to MDHEN and CDR2 to SYDVKM. V and J are truncated by 11 bases and 0 bases respectively, leaving an intervening sequence of 16 bases.

What the research found in general, with its limitations: The slight TRBV07 underrepresentation in patients was not adjusted for multiple comparisons. The largest CD8+ clone made up more than 20% of CD8+ cells in about an eighth of the roughly 60 patients, and blood and synovial fluid shared several identical CD8+ TCRB sequences. There was no significant difference in CD8+ T-cell clonality between rheumatoid arthritis patients and age-matched healthy controls. The expanded CD8+ clones had unknown antigen targets, and not appearing in virus-specific databases did not rule out that they were virus-specific. CD8+ clonality increased with age in patients (Spearman r ~ 0.49) but not in healthy controls.

In this sample, this clone turned up once. There is no known antigen for this receptor. Base quality data are lacking; no much larger clone is found one base away. The immunoSEQ assay was applied to genomic DNA for TCRB CDR3 sequencing. In the paper's pipeline: Analyses were restricted to productive TCRB rearrangements. Clonality was calculated as a Shannon entropy-based productive clonality index, and a clone was defined by a unique TCRB CDR3 sequence. Repertoire overlap for a pair of samples was computed from each clone's template counts relative to total templates per sample. V-gene usage measured by flow cytometry correlated with TCRB sequencing V-gene usage, with a Spearman r of 0.6 to 0.75. TCRdb mirrors the immuneACCESS table, restricted to in-frame sequences. Some clones are absent from its copies; in checked studies, under half trace to an unresolved V gene, and the reason for the others is unknown. V, J and clone size reflect that table, while D and trimming were determined from the DNA. Recorded for this sample are 10,000 or so clones; about 81% of them occurred a single time. The top ten constitute approximately 20% of the sample.

This sequence was found in a woman between 45 and 65 years old in good health. Rearrangement joined TRBV28 to TRBJ2-2; 6 matching bases give a weak D call of TRBD2. The material sequenced was CD8+ T cells sorted from blood. This receptor carries the CDR3 CACGVWGANTGELFF. The DNA sequence is TGTGCCTGCGGGGTTTGGGGGGCGAACACCGGGGAGCTGTTTTTT.